This T cell receptor (beta chain) was sequenced for a study of T-cell reconstitution after alpha-beta-depleted transplantation in children listed by TCRdb under 2016. About the investigation overall: Using TCR repertoire profiling, the study quantitatively followed how T-cell immune reconstitution unfolded in children after TCRalphabeta/CD19-depleted allogeneic hematopoietic cell transplantation. Results the study describes overall, beyond this receptor: About two months after transplant, the apparently early recovery of alphabetaT-cell counts reportedly depended on just several hundred clones that had expanded rapidly and came from non-depleted graft cells. Hyperexpanded clone frequencies declined over subsequent months; after one year, T-cell counts and TCRbeta diversity were mostly attributed to newly produced T cells. In some patients, high TCRbeta diversity at day 60 was attributed to recipient T cells and intrathymic progenitors that had survived conditioning.

Library method: PCR. The reads were generated on an Illumina HiSeq 2500. To normalize quantification of the TCRbeta repertoire, the TCR libraries were built with molecular barcoding that relied on unique molecular identifiers. The public reads were run again by TCRdb, first through fastp at Q25 and then through MiXCR, and only productive beta chains were kept. Rows matching on CDR3 protein sequence are summarized as one entry with the most common DNA and genes. The sample records about 440,000 distinct CDR3 sequences, over 40% of which are singletons. Jointly, the top ten make up around 29% of the sample. The trim is 6 bases for V and 5 bases for J, with a gap of 13 bases between the germline ends. CDR1 SGHTA and CDR2 FQGNSA are derived from the germline V gene. From cysteine to phenylalanine, the CDR3 is 14 amino acids long. Only CDR3 DNA remains: 42 bases, in frame from the first base. With respect to this clonotype: The target of this receptor is not known. There are no base qualities to consult, and no much larger clone falls within one base.

Sample treatment or condition, as interpreted from the label and publication: allogeneic hematopoietic cell transplantation with graft depleted of TCRalphabeta T cells and CD19 B cells. The children who served as transplant recipients had been given grafts of TCRalphabeta/CD19-depleted allogeneic hematopoietic cells. The sequence came from a girl aged 2 to 10 with aplastic anemia, due to receive a stem cell transplant. The chain links TRBV7-2 with TRBJ1-4; 6 matching bases give a weak D call of TRBD1. The sample was PBMCs, taken before TCRalphabeta/CD19-depleted stem cell transplant. The CDR3 in this case is CASRELQGNEKLFF. The DNA sequence reads TGTGCCAGCAGGGAGTTACAGGGAAATGAAAAACTGTTTTTT. When the CDR3 is completed using the reference TRBV7-2 and TRBJ1-4 genes on either side, the full variable domain is GAGVSQSPSNKVTEKGKDVELRCDPISGHTALYWYRQSLGQGLEFLIYFQGNSAPDKSGLPSDRFSAERTGGSVSTLTIQRTQQEDSAVYLCASRELQGNEKLFFGSGTQLSVL.